These 14 T cell receptor beta chains originate from one sample sequenced in a study of T cells in Graves' hyperthyroidism and ophthalmopathy. There were TCR beta CDR3 regions amplified from RNA transcripts. Researchers ran a first-round RT-PCR on the TCR CDR3 using the HTBI primer set. TCRdb re-called the multiplex PCR reads with MiXCR, one entry per CDR3 protein. Found here are around 600,000 distinct CDR3 sequences, about a sixth of them singletons; the top ten hold around 3.5%. The sample comprised blood. All receptors come from a woman in her thirties or forties with Graves' ophthalmopathy.

This clonotype was seen a few times. The V call is TRBV20-1, the J call TRBJ2-5; TRBD1 agrees at 8 bases. V dropped 5 bases and J dropped 2; count of bases not matched to a gene: 7. The germline V gene has CDR1 DFQATT and CDR2 SNEGSKA (reference sequence). The CDR3 sequence is 14 residues long. CDR3 sequence (DNA): TGCAGTGCTCCCCCCGGGACAGGTCAAGAGACCCAGTACTTC. Residues: CSAPPGTGQETQYF.

This clonotype was counted ten times or more. The genes are TRBV5-1 and TRBJ1-2; D possibly corresponds to TRBD1 (5 bases). V lost 0 bases and J lost 6, with 9 bases in between. The germline V gene has CDR1 SGHRS and CDR2 YFSETQ. The CDR3 consists of 13 residues. The CDR3 is CASSLVGAHGYTF. Written as DNA, the CDR3 is TGCGCCAGCAGCTTGGTTGGGGCGCATGGCTACACCTTC.

The chain couples TRBV3-1 to TRBJ2-1; 11 nucleotides agree with TRBD1. Germline V gene lookup returns CDR1 LGHDT and CDR2 YNNKEL (reference sequence). V trimming: 0 bases; J trimming: 4 bases; junction bases outside the gene matches: 8. The CDR3 is 18 amino acids. CDR3 nucleotide sequence: TGTGCCAGCAGCCAAGATCGGACTGGGACAGGGGGTTACAATGAGCAGTTCTTC. Translated: CASSQDRTGTGGYNEQFF.

This clonotype has ten or more counts. This chain joins TRBV20-1 and TRBJ2-3; D gene uncertain. The V gene lost 0 bases and the J gene lost 1 base, with 5 bases spanning the gap. Looked up from germline, CDR1 is DFQATT and CDR2 is SNEGSKA (reference sequence). CDR3 length: 13 residues. The CDR3 region has the DNA TGCAGTGCTAGAGATACTGGCACAGATACGCAGTATTTT. Encoded protein: CSARDTGTDTQYF.

This clonotype was found many times. The V gene is TRBV3-1, the J gene TRBJ1-1; the match to TRBD1 covers 10 bases. J gave up 2 bases and V 3 bases, and 3 bases lay outside the gene matches. The germline V gene has CDR1 LGHDT and CDR2 YNNKEL (reference sequence). This CDR3 has 15 amino acids. The CDR3 is CASSQGQGHNTEAFF. CDR3 sequence (DNA): TGTGCCAGCAGCCAGGGACAGGGGCACAACACTGAAGCTTTCTTT.

This clonotype was counted ten times or more. The V call is TRBV7-9, the J call TRBJ2-2; a weak D match, TRBD1 (6 bases). Germline CDR1 reads SEHNR; CDR2 reads FQNEAQ (reference sequence). Between the trimmed V and J ends, which lost 5 bases and 6 bases, there was a span of 10 bases. The CDR3 runs to 13 residues. This CDR3 reads CASSKQGPGELFF. The CDR3 DNA reads as TGTGCCAGCAGCAAACAGGGACCCGGGGAGCTGTTTTTT.

Many counts were recorded for this clonotype. This rearrangement joins TRBV27 to TRBJ2-1, with D unresolved. The CDR3 contains 15 residues. Trimming took 3 bases from V and 2 from J, leaving 11 bases between them. The V gene's germline CDR1 is MNHEY and CDR2 SMNVEV (reference sequence). The CDR3: CASSFSRTTYNEQFF. CDR3 sequence (DNA): TGTGCCAGCAGTTTCTCCAGGACCACCTACAATGAGCAGTTCTTC.

The chain combines TRBV3-1 with TRBJ2-2; 9 nucleotides align to TRBD2. Germline-derived CDR1 and CDR2 are LGHDT and YNNKEL (reference sequence). CDR3 length: 17 residues. The J segment lost 4 bases and the V segment lost 1 base, leaving 7 bases of the junction unmatched. CDR3 residues: CASSQVQLAGFTGELFF. CDR3 nucleotides: TGTGCCAGCAGCCAAGTCCAACTAGCGGGCTTCACCGGGGAGCTGTTTTTT.

The chain uses TRBV5-6 and TRBJ1-3; tentatively, D is TRBD1 (6 bases). The CDR3 spans 18 residues. Trimming cost V 0 bases and J 1 base, with 17 bases left between them. Germline V gene lookup returns CDR1 SGHDT and CDR2 YYEEEE. The CDR3 loop reads CASSLVRGPGASGNTIYF. In nucleotides, the CDR3 is TGTGCCAGCAGCTTGGTCCGGGGGCCTGGAGCTTCTGGAAACACCATATATTTT.

This clonotype was seen many times. The chain is built from TRBV6-1 and TRBJ2-2; D might be TRBD1 (5 bases). This CDR3 is built from 14 residues. Germline V gene lookup returns CDR1 MNHNS and CDR2 SASEGT. Trimming took off 6 bases at V and 7 bases at J, with 15 bases between the two ends. In DNA form, the CDR3 reads TGTGCCAGCAGACAAGGGGCAGAGAACGGGGAGCTGTTTTTT. As protein: CASRQGAENGELFF.

The chain uses TRBV5-1 and TRBJ2-6, with TRBD1 identical over 10 bases. CDR1 and CDR2 (germline): SGHRS, YFSETQ. The CDR3 contains 17 residues. J was trimmed by 1 base and V by 4 bases; bases with no gene match: 5. The CDR3 is CASSKTGGASGANVLTF. The CDR3 DNA follows: TGCGCCAGCAGCAAGACAGGGGGCGCTTCTGGGGCCAACGTCCTGACTTTC.

The sample holds many counts of this clonotype. This rearrangement joins TRBV18 to TRBJ2-1, with D hard to call. The CDR3 length is 13 residues. Germline V gene lookup returns CDR1 KGHSH and CDR2 LQKENI. Trimming pared 3 bases from V and 6 bases from J, leaving 9 bases between. In DNA form, the CDR3 reads TGTGCCAGCTCACCCCATCCTGGCAATGAGCAGTTCTTC. Translating it yields CASSPHPGNEQFF.

This clonotype was detected only a few times. This rearrangement joins TRBV29-1 to TRBJ2-7, with D maybe TRBD1 (5 bases). The CDR3 is made up of 11 amino acids. Trimming removed 4 bases from V and 5 bases from J, with 9 bases in between. CDR1 is SQVTM, CDR2 ANQGSEA, per germline. The CDR3 DNA follows: TGCAGCGTTGGTGTCAGGGACGAGCAGTACTTC. Its protein product is CSVGVRDEQYF.

There are a few counts of this clonotype. The V call is TRBV6-1, the J call TRBJ1-6, with 7 bases matching TRBD1. The germline V gene encodes CDR1 MNHNS and CDR2 SASEGT. The CDR3 is made up of 16 amino acids. V shed 6 bases and J 6 bases; nucleotides not matched to a gene: 11. The CDR3 sequence: CASSRPAGQVNSPLHF. The CDR3 nucleotides read TGTGCCAGCAGCCGACCGGCCGGACAGGTTAATTCACCCCTCCACTTT.